This T cell receptor beta chain was identified during a study of Ad26.COV2.S vaccination and SARS-CoV-2 variants. Overall study results and limits: Those who received the vaccine showed greater spike-specific TCR breadth than those given placebo. The authors reported substantial breadth in spike-specific CD8+ and CD4+ T cell responses after vaccination.

The method was immunoSEQ multiplex PCR; TCRdb's version includes in-frame clones alone and lacks a portion of them. The top ten clones hold 9.5% to 15% of a sample with roughly 450,000 clones, about nine tenths of them seen once. Stated treatment: over 15 received Ad26.COV2.S at low or high dose, single or two shots; several received placebo; per-sample allocation not given. At day 63 after the first vaccine or placebo injection, samples were drawn. SARS-CoV-2 spike from the Wuhan strain was encoded by the vaccine, an Ad26 vector. This clone was seen once. The antigen is unknown. The CDR3 covers 18 residues. From germline, CDR1 is MNHNS and CDR2 SASEGT. V lost 0 bases to trimming and J lost 6 bases; unmatched junction nucleotides: 15.

The genes are TRBV6-1 and TRBJ2-7; 9 bases fit TRBD1. The source material was peripheral blood, sampled in a trial of Ad26.COV2.S vaccine versus placebo. The receptor comes from a person between 18 and 60 years old who received the Ad26.COV2.S COVID-19 vaccine or a placebo. The CDR3 DNA reads as TGTGCCAGCAGTGAAGCCGGGCCCGGGGACAGGGACCTTTTCGAGCAGTACTTC. Protein product: CASSEAGPGDRDLFEQYF.